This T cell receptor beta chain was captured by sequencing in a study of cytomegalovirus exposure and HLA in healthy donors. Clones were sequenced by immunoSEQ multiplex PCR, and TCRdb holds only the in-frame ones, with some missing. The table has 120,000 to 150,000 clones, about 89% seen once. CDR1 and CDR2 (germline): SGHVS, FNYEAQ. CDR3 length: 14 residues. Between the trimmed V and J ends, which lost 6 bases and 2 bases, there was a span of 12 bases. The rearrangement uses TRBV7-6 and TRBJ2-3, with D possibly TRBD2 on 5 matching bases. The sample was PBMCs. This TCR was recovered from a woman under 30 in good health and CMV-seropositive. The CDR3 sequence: CASSLGSVTDTQYF. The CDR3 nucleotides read TGTGCCAGCAGTTTGGGTAGCGTCACAGATACGCAGTATTTT.